This T cell receptor (beta chain) was identified in a study of blood T cell repertoires in COVID-19. This clone was found once. Trimming removed 0 bases at V and 7 bases at J, with 10 bases between. The germline gives CDR1 SGHRS, CDR2 YFSETQ. The CDR3 loop spans 14 amino acids. Original methodology: Nucleated cell counts were estimated from reference gene primer amplification. Clones were read by immunoSEQ multiplex PCR, and TCRdb kept only the in-frame ones, dropping some. V and J calls and clone size are as listed in that table; D and trimming were resolved from the DNA. The sample shows about 150,000 clones, 75% to 90% of them seen only once.

The sample consisted of peripheral blood. The clonotype comes from a woman aged 40-49 years with acute or convalescent COVID-19. The chain recombines TRBV5-1 with TRBJ1-4; D not resolved. The CDR3 nucleotides read TGCGCCAGCAGCTTGGGAGGGCCGGGTGAAAAACTGTTTTTT. Amino acids: CASSLGGPGEKLFF.